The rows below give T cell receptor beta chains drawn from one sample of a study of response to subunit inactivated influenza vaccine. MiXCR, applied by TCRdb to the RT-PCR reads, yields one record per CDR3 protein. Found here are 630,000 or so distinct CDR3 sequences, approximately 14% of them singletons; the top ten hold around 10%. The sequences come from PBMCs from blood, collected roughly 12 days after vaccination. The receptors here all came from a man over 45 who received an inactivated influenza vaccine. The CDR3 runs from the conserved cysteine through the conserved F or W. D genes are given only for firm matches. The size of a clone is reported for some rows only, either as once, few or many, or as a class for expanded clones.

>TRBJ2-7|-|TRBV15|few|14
TGTGCCACCACCCCAAGTCAGGGCTCCTACGAGCAGTACTTC
CATTPSQGSYEQYF
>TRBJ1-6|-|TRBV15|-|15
TGTGCCACCAGCAGAGGCAGGGGCATGAATTCACCCCTCCACTTT
CATSRGRGMNSPLHF
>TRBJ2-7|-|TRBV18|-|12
TGTGCCAGCTCACCAGCAGATTACGAGCAGTACTTC
CASSPADYEQYF
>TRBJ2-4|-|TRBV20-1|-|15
TGCAGTGCGATCGATTCGGGCAATCGCAAAAACATTCAGTACTTC
CSAIDSGNRKNIQYF
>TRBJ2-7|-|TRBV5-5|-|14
TGTGCCAGCAGCTTCTTGGGACTGAGGGGCGAGCAGTACTTC
CASSFLGLRGEQYF
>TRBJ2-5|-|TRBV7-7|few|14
TGTGCCAGCAGCTTAGATCTCTACCAAGAGACCCAGTACTTC
CASSLDLYQETQYF
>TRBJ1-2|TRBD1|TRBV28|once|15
TGTGCCAGCAGTACGGGGACAGGGGGCAAGAATGGCTACTCCTTC
CASSTGTGGKNGYSF
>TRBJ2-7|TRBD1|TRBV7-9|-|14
TGTGCCAGCAGCTTTCGGACAGGTTTCCACGAGCAGTACTTC
CASSFRTGFHEQYF
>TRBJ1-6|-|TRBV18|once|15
TGTGCCAGCTCATCAAGGACACAGAGGGATTCACCCCTCCACTTT
CASSSRTQRDSPLHF
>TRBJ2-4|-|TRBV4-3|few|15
TGCGCCAGCAGCCAAGACACGGGCGCCTCGAGGATTCAGTACTTC
CASSQDTGASRIQYF
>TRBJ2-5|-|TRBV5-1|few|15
TGCGCCAGCAGCTTGGCCGGTCGCAGGGAAGAGACCCAGTACTTC
CASSLAGRREETQYF
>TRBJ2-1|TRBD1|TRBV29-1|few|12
TGCAGCGCCGCGGAGACAGGGGATGAGCAGTTCTTC
CSAAETGDEQFF
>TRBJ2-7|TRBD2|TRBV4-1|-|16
TGCGCCAGCAGCCAAGCTTCGGGGGGGAGCTCCTACGAGCAGTACTTC
CASSQASGGSSYEQYF
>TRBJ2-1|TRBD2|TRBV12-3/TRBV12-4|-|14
TGTGCCAGCCGACTAGCGGGAGGGCCAGATGAGCAGTTCTTC
CASRLAGGPDEQFF
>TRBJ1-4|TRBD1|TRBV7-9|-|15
TGTGCCAGCAGCTTAGGTTTACAGGGGGATGAAAAACTGTTTTTT
CASSLGLQGDEKLFF
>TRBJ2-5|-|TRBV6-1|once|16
TGTGCCAGCAGCCCAGTCGATGGGACGCGCCGGGAGACCCAGTACTTC
CASSPVDGTRRETQYF
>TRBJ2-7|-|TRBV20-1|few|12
TGCAGTGCTAAACTGCGGGTCTACGAGCAGTACTTC
CSAKLRVYEQYF
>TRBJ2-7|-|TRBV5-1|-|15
TGCGCCAGCAGCTTGGTCGGCGGGCAGGTCCACGAGCAGTACTTC
CASSLVGGQVHEQYF
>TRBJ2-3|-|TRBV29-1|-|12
TGCAGCCAAGTTAAGGGATCAGATACGCAGTATTTT
CSQVKGSDTQYF
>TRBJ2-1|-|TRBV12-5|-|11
TGTGCTAGTGGTTTGGGCCTAAAGCAGTTCTTC
CASGLGLKQFF
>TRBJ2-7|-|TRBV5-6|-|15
TGTGCCAGCAGCTTGAAGCCAGACAGTTCCTACGAGCAGTACTTC
CASSLKPDSSYEQYF
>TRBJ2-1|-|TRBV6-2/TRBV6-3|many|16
TGTGCCAGCAGCCTTGACCCCAGCGGGTCTTACAATGAGCAGTTCTTC
CASSLDPSGSYNEQFF
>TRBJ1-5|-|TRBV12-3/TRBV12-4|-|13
TGTGCCAGCACTGTCGCTCCGGGACAGCCCCAGCATTTT
CASTVAPGQPQHF
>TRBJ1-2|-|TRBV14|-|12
TGTGCCAGCAGCCAAGACAGATATGGCTACACCTTC
CASSQDRYGYTF
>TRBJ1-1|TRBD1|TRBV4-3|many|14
TGCGCCAGCAGCCAAGAGACAGGGAACGCTGAAGCTTTCTTT
CASSQETGNAEAFF
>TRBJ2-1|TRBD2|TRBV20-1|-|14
TGCAGTGCTATGGGGGGGTCAACCTACAATGAGCAGTTCTTC
CSAMGGSTYNEQFF
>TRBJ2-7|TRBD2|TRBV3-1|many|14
TGTGCCAGCAGCCGGACTAGCGGGACCTACGAGCAGTACTTC
CASSRTSGTYEQYF
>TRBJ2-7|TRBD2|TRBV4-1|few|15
TGCGCCAGCAGCCAAGTTAGCGGGAGCTCCTACGAGCAGTACTTC
CASSQVSGSSYEQYF
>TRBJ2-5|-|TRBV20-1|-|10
TGCAGTGCCAAACAAGAGACCCAGTACTTC
CSAKQETQYF
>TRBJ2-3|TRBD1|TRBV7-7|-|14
TGTGCCAGCAGCAAAAGACAGGGGGTGGATACGCAGTATTTT
CASSKRQGVDTQYF
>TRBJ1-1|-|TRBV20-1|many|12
TGCAGTGCTAGAGACGACGATTTTGAAGCTTTCTTT
CSARDDDFEAFF
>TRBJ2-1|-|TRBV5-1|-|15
TGCGCCAGCAGCTTGGCGGAGACCCGGCCAAAAGTTTCGTTCTTC
CASSLAETRPKVSFF
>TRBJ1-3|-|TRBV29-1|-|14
TGCAGCGTTGATGGGCCCGGGGGTGGAAACACCATATATTTT
CSVDGPGGGNTIYF
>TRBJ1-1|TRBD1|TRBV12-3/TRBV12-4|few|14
TGTGCCAGCAATGATGGACAGGGAAACACTGAAGCTTTCTTT
CASNDGQGNTEAFF
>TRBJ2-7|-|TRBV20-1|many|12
TGCAGTGCTGGTGGGACCTGGCACGAGCAGTACTTC
CSAGGTWHEQYF
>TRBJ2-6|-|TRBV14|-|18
TGTGCCAGCAGTTTCCATCCGGCCGCGTTCTCTGGGGCCAACGTCCTGACTTTC
CASSFHPAAFSGANVLTF
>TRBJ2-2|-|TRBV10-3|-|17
TGTGCCATCAGTGAGTCGAGGGCAACGGCGAACACCGGGGAGCTGTTTTTT
CAISESRATANTGELFF
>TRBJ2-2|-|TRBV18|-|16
TGTGCCAGCTCACCAGGGGGCGCCACGAACACCGGGGAGCTGTTTTTT
CASSPGGATNTGELFF
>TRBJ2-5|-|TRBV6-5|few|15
TGTGCCAGCAGTTACTCGCCTAGCCGATATGAGACCCAGTACTTC
CASSYSPSRYETQYF
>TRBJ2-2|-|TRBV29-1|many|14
TGCAGCGTTCACTCGGGGGCGAACACCGGGGAGCTGTTTTTT
CSVHSGANTGELFF
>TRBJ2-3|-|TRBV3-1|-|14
TGTGCCAGCAGCCAAGCACCCACCACAGATACGCAGTATTTT
CASSQAPTTDTQYF
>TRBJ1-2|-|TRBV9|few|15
TGTGCCAGCAGCGTAGCCGATAATCCGGGCCCTGGCTACACCTTC
CASSVADNPGPGYTF
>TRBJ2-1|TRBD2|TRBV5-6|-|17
TGTGCCAGCAGCCGCGGGCGGGAGGGACCTATCTACAATGAGCAGTTCTTC
CASSRGREGPIYNEQFF
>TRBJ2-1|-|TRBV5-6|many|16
TGTGCCAGCAGCTTGATGGTGGAACATGCCAATGAGTGGCAGTTCTTC
CASSLMVEHANEWQFF
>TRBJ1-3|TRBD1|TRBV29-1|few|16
TGCAGCGTTGTGACCGGGACAGGGAGCTCTGGAAACACCATATATTTT
CSVVTGTGSSGNTIYF
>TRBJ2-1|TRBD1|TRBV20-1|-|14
TGCAGTGCTCCTGGAGACAGGGCCTACAATGAGCAGTTCTTC
CSAPGDRAYNEQFF
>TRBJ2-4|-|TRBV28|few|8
TGTGCCAGCAGTCGTCAGTACTTC
CASSRQYF
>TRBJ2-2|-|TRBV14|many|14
TGTGCCAGCAGCCAATCAGGGTATCCCGGGGAGCTGTTTTTT
CASSQSGYPGELFF
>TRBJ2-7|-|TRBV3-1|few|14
TGTGCCAGCAGTCAACGGAGAGATATATACGAGCAGTACTTC
CASSQRRDIYEQYF
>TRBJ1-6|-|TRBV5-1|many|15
TGCGCCAGCAGCTTCATACGGGACGCTAATTCACCCCTCCACTTT
CASSFIRDANSPLHF
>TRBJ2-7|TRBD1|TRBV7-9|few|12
TGTGCCACGGGGACAGCCACCTACGAGCAGTACTTC
CATGTATYEQYF
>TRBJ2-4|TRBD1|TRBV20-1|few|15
TGCAGTGCTAGAGTTGCAGGGGGTTCGAAAAACATTCAGTACTTC
CSARVAGGSKNIQYF
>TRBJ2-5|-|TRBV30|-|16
TGTGCCTGGAGCATACCAAATATTTACGTCGCGGAGACCCAGTACTTC
CAWSIPNIYVAETQYF
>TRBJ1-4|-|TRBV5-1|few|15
TGCGCCAGCAGCTTGGAAGGGCGGACTAATGAAAAACTGTTTTTT
CASSLEGRTNEKLFF
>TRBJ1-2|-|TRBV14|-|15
TGTGCCAGCAGCCAAGGAGACACTTATGCCTATGGCTACACCTTC
CASSQGDTYAYGYTF